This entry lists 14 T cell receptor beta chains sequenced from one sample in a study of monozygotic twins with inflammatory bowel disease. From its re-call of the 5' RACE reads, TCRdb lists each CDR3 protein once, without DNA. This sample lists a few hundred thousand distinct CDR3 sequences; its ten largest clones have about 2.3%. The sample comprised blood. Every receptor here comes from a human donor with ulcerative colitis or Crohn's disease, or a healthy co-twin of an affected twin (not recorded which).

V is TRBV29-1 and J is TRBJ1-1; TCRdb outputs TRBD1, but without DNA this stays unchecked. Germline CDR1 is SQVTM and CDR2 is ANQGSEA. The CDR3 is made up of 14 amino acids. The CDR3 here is CSVEMQGVNTEAFF. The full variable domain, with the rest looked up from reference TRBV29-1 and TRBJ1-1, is SAVISQKPSRDICQRGTSLTIQCQVDSQVTMMFWYRQQPGQSLTLIATANQGSEATYESGFVIDKFPISRPNLTFSTLTVSNMSPEDSSIYLCSVEMQGVNTEAFFGQGTRLTVV.

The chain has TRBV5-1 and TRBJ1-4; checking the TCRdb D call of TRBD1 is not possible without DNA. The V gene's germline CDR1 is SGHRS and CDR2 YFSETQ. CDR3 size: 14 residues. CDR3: CASSFGQINEKLFF.

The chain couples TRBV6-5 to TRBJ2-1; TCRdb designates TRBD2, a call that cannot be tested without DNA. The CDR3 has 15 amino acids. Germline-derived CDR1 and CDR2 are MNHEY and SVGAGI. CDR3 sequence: CASSYFASEGDEQFF.

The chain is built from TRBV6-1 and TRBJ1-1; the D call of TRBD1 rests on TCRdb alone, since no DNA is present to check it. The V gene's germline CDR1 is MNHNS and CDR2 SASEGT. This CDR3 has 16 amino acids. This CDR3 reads CASSLGQINVNTEAFF.

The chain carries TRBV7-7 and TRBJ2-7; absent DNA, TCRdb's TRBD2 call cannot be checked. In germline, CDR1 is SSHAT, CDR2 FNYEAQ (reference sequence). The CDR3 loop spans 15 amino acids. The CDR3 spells CASSPSGGAFLEQYF.

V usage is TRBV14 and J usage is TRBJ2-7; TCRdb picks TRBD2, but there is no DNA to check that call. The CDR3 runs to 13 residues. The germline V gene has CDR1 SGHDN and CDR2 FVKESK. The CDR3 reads CASSQTMSGEQYF.

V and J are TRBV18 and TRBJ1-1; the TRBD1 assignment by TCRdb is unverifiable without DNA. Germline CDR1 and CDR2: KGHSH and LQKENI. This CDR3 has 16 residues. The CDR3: CASSPPFQGRPSEAFF.

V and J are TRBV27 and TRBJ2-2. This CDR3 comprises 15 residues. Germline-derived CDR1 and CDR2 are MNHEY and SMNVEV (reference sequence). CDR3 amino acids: CASSSDIGNTGELFF.

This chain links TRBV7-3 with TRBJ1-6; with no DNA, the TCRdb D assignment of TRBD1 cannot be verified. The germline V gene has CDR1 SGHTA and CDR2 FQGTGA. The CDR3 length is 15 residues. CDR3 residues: CASSLRAWGNSPLHF.

CDR3 sequence: CASSFFTSDGTRDATNEKLFF. The chain recombines TRBV5-4 with TRBJ1-4; TCRdb's D call of TRBD1 is untestable without DNA. The germline V gene has CDR1 SGHNT and CDR2 YYREEE (reference sequence). There are 21 residues in the CDR3.

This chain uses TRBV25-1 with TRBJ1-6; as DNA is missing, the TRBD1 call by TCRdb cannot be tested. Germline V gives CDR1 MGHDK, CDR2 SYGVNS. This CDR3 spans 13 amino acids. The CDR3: CATALDRGLPLHF. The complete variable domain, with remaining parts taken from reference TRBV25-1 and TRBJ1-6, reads EADIYQTPRYLVIGTGKKITLECSQTMGHDKMYWYQQDPGMELHLIHYSYGVNSTEKGDLSSESTVSRIRTEHFPLTLESARPSHTSQYLCATALDRGLPLHFGNGTRLTVT.

This CDR3 is CASSLGDRGTDIQYF. This chain uses TRBV5-1 with TRBJ2-4; absent DNA, TCRdb's TRBD1 call cannot be checked. There are 15 residues in the CDR3. The germline CDR1 and CDR2 sequences are SGHRS and YFSETQ.

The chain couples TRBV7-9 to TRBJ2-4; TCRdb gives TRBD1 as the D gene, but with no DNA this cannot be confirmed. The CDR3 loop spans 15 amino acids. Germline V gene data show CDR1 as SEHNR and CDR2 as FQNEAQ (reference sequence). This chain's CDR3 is CASSFGVGDKNIQYF. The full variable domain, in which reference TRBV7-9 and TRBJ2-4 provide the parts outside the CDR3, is DTGVSQNPRHKITKRGQNVTFRCDPISEHNRLYWYRQTLGQGPEFLTYFQNEAQLEKSRLLSDRFSAERPKGSFSTLEIQRTEQGDSAMYLCASSFGVGDKNIQYFGAGTRLSVL.

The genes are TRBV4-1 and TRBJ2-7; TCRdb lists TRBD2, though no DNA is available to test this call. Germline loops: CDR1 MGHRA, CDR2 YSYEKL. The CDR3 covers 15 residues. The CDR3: CASSHPGLDTYEQYF.